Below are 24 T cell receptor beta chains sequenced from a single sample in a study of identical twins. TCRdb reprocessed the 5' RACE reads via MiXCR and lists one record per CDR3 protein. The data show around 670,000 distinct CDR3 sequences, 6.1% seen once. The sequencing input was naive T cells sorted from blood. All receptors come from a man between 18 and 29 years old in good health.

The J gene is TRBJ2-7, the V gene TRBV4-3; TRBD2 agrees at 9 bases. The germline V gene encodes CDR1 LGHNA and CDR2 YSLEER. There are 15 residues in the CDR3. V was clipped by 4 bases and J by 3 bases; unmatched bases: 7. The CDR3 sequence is CASSPSSGVGYEQYF. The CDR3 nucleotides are TGCGCCAGCAGCCCGTCTAGCGGGGTAGGCTACGAGCAGTACTTC.

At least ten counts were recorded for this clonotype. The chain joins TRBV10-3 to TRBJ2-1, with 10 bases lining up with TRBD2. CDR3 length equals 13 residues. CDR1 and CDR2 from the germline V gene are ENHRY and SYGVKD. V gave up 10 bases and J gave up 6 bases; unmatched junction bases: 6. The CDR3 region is CATVAGGRNEQFF. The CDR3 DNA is TGTGCCACTGTAGCGGGAGGCCGCAATGAGCAGTTCTTC.

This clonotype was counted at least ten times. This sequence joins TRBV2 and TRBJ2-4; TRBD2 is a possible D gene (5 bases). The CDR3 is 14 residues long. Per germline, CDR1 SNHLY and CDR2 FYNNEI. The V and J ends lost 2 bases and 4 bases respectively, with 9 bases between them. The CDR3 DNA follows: TGTGCCAGCAGTGAAATTTCGGGGAAAAACATTCAGTACTTC. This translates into CASSEISGKNIQYF.

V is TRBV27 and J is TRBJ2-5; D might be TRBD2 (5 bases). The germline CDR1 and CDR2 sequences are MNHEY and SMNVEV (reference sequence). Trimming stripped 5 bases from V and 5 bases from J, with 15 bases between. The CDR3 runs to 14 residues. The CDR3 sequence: CASSPMGSGETQYF. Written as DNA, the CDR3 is TGTGCCAGCAGTCCCATGGGGAGTGGGGAGACCCAGTACTTC.

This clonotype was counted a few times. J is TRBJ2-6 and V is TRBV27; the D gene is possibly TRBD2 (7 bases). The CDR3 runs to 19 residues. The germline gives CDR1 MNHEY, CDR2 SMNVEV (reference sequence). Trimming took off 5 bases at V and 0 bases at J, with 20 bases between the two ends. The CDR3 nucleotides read TGTGCCAGCAGTCCCCTCGGGGGGCTCACTAGCTCTGGGGCCAACGTCCTGACTTTC. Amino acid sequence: CASSPLGGLTSSGANVLTF. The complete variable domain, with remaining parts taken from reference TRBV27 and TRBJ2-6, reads EAQVTQNPRYLITVTGKKLTVTCSQNMNHEYMSWYRQDPGLGLRQIYYSMNVEVTDKGDVPEGYKVSRKEKRNFPLILESPSPNQTSLYFCASSPLGGLTSSGANVLTFGAGSRLTVL.

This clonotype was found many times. The CDR3 DNA sequence: TGCAGTGCCCCCAGGGGCGCGACATCCACAGATACGCAGTATTTT. Translation: CSAPRGATSTDTQYF. The V gene is TRBV20-1, the J gene TRBJ2-3; possibly TRBD1 for D (6 bases). Germline V gene lookup returns CDR1 DFQATT and CDR2 SNEGSKA (reference sequence). Trimming took 6 bases from V and 2 from J, leaving 18 bases between them. The CDR3 is made up of 15 amino acids.

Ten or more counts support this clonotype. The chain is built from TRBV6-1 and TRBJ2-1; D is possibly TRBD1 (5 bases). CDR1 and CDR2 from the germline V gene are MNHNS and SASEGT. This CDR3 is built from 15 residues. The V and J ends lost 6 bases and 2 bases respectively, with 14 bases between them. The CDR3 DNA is TGTGCCAGCAGCCTAACAGGCTCCCCCTACAATGAGCAGTTCTTC. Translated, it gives CASSLTGSPYNEQFF.

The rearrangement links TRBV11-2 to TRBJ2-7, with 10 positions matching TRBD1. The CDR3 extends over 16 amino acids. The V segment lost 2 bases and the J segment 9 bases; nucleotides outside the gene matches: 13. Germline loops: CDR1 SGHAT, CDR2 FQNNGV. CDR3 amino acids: CASSLSGTGVSTVQYV. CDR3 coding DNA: TGTGCCAGCAGCTTATCCGGGACAGGGGTCTCCACAGTGCAGTACGTC.

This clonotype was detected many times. The CDR3 protein is CASSPVRTGGGNEQYF. The CDR3 DNA sequence: TGTGCCAGCAGCCCCGTCCGGACAGGCGGAGGTAATGAGCAGTACTTC. The rearrangement links TRBV28 to TRBJ2-7, with TRBD1 matching 7 bases. V dropped 6 bases and J dropped 7; count of bases not matched to a gene: 18. Germline CDR1 is MDHEN and CDR2 is SYDVKM. This CDR3 is 16 amino acids long.

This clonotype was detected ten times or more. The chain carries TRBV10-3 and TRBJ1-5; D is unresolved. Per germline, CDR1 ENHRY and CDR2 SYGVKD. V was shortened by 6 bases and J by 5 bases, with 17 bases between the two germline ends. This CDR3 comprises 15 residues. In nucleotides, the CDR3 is TGTGCCATCAGATCTTCCGACGGCGAATATCAGCCCCAGCATTTT. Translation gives CAIRSSDGEYQPQHF.

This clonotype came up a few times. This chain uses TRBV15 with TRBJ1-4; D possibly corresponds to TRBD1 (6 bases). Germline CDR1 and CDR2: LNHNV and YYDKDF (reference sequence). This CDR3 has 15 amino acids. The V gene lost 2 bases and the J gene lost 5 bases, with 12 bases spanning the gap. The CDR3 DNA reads TGTGCCACCAGCAGATTACAGGGCCCCAATGAAAAACTGTTTTTT. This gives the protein CATSRLQGPNEKLFF.

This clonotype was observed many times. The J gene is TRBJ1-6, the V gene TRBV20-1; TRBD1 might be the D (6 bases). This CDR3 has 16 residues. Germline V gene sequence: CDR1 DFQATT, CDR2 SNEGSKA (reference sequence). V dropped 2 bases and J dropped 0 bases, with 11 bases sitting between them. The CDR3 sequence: CSARPRDTSYNSPLHF. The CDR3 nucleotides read TGCAGTGCTAGACCTCGGGACACCTCCTATAATTCACCCCTCCACTTT.

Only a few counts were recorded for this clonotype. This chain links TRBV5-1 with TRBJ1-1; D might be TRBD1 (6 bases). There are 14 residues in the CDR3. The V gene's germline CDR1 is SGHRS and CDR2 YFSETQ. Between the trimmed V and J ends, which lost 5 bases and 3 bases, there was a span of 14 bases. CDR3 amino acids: CASRLLRGDTEAFF. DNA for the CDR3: TGCGCCAGCAGACTGCTCAGGGGAGACACTGAAGCTTTCTTT.

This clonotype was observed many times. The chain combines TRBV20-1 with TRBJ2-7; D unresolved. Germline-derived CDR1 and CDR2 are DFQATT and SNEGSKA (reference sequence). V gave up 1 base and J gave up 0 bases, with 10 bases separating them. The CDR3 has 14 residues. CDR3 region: CSARGVVGSYEQYF. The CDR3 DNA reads TGCAGTGCTAGAGGCGTAGTCGGCTCCTACGAGCAGTACTTC.

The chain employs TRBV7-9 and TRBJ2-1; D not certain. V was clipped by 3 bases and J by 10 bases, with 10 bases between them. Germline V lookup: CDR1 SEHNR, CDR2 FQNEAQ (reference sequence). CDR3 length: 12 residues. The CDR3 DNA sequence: TGTGCCAGCAGCTTCTCGCTTCGAGAGCAGTTCTTC. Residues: CASSFSLREQFF.

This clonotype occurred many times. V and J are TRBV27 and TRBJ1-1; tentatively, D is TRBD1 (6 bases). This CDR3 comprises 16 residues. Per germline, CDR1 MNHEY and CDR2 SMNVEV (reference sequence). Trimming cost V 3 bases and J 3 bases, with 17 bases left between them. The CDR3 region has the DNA TGTGCCAGCAGTTTTTGGGGGGCCGCCAGGGACACTGAAGCTTTCTTT. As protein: CASSFWGAARDTEAFF.

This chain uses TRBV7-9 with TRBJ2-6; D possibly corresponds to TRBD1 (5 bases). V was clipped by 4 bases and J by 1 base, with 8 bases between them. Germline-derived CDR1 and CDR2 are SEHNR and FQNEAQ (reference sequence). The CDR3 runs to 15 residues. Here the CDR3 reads CASSWSGSGANVLTF. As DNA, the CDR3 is TGTGCCAGCAGCTGGTCAGGGTCTGGGGCCAACGTCCTGACTTTC.

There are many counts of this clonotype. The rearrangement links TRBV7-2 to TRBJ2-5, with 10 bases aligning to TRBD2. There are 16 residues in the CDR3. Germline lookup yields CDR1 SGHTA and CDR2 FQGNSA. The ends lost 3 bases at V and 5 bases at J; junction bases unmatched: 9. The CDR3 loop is CASSFPPSGSFETQYF. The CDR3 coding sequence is TGTGCCAGCAGCTTCCCACCTAGCGGGAGTTTCGAGACCCAGTACTTC.

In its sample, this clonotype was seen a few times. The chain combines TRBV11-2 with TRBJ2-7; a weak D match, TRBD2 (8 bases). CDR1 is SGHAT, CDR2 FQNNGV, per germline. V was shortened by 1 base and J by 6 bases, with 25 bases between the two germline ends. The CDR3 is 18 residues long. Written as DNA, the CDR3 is TGTGCCAGCAGCTTAGGGACAGGACTAGCCGAACTCTTGGGCGAGCAGTACTTC. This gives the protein CASSLGTGLAELLGEQYF.

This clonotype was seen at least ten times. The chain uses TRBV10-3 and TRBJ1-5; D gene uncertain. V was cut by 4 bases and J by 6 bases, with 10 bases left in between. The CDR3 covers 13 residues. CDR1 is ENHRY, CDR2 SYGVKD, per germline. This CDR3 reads CAISVEVTQPQHF. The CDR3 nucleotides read TGTGCCATCAGTGTGGAGGTTACTCAGCCCCAGCATTTT.

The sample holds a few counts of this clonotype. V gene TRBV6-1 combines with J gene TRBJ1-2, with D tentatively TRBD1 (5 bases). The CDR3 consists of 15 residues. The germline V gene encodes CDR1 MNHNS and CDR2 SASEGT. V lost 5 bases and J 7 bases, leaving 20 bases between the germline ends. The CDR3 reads CASSTTGGASGGYTF. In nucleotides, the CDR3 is TGTGCCAGCAGTACCACAGGAGGGGCTTCGGGTGGCTACACCTTC.

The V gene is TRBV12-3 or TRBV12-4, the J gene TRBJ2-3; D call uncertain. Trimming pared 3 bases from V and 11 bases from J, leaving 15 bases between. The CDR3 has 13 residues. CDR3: CASSLSPPGRQYF. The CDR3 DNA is TGTGCCAGCAGTTTGTCCCCCCCCGGAAGGCAGTATTTT.

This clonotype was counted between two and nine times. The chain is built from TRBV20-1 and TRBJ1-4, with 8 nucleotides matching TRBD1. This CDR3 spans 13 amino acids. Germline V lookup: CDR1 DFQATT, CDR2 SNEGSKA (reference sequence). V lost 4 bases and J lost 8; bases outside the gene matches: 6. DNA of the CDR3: TGCAGTGCTACAGGGGGCGGGTCGGAAAAACTGTTTTTT. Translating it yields CSATGGGSEKLFF.

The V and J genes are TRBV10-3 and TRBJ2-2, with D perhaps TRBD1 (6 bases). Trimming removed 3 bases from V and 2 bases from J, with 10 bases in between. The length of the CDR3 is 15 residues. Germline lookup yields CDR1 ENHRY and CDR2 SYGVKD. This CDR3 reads CAISDGTPNTGELFF. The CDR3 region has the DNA TGTGCCATCAGTGATGGGACACCCAACACCGGGGAGCTGTTTTTT.